This record looks at one T cell receptor beta chain sequence and its context. The record originates from a study of blood T cell repertoires in COVID-19. Study-level information: From the United States, Italy and Spain came samples of acute and convalescent COVID-19. The cDNA or gDNA used as material had been derived from T cells, B-cell-depleted T cells, or PBMCs.

The table came from immunoSEQ multiplex PCR; TCRdb's copy has only in-frame clones and leaves some out. The table shows around 120,000 clones, with 80% to 90% occurring only once. Trimming took 5 bases from V and 5 from J, leaving 13 bases between them. This CDR3 contains 14 residues. Germline CDR1 is SGHRS and CDR2 is YFSETQ. The chain couples TRBV5-1 to TRBJ2-2, with D perhaps TRBD2 (6 bases). The origin of this receptor is a human donor in a cohort sampled during active COVID-19. The source material was peripheral blood. The CDR3 DNA reads as TGCGCCAGCAGAGAGGGACTCGGGACCGGGGAGCTGTTTTTT. The encoded protein is CASREGLGTGELFF. The full variable domain, rest sourced from reference TRBV5-1 and TRBJ2-2, is KAGVTQTPRYLIKTRGQQVTLSCSPISGHRSVSWYQQTPGQGLQFLFEYFSETQRNKGNFPGRFSGRQFSNSRSEMNVSTLELGDSALYLCASREGLGTGELFFGEGSRLTVL.